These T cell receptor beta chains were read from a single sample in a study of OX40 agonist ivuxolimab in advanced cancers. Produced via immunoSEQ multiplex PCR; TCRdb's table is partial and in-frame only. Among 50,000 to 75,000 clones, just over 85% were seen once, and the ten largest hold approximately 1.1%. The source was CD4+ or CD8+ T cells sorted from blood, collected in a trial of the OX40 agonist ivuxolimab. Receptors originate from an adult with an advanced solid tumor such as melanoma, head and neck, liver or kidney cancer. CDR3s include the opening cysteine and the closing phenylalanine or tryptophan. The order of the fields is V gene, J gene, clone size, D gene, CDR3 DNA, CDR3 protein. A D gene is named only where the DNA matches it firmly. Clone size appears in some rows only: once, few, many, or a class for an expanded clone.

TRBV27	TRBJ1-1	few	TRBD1	TGTGCCAGCAGTTTATCTCGGGACAGTGAAGCTTTCTTT	CASSLSRDSEAFF
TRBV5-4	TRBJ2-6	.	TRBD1	TGTGCCAGCAGCCGCGGACAGGGGGCTGGATCTGGGGCCAACGTCCTGACTTTC	CASSRGQGAGSGANVLTF
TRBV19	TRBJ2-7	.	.	TGTGCCAGTAGCCCACTACTAGGCCACTACGAGCAGTACTTC	CASSPLLGHYEQYF
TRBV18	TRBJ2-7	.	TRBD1	TGTGCCAGCTCACCACCAGACAGGGTAGGCCGGGACGAGCAGTACTTC	CASSPPDRVGRDEQYF
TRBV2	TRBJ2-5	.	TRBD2	TGTGCCAGCCAACCGACTAGCGTAAAAGAGACCCAGTACTTC	CASQPTSVKETQYF
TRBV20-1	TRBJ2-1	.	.	TGCAGTGCAGTGGACCATGAGCAGTTCTTC	CSAVDHEQFF
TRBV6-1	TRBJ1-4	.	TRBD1	TGTGCCAGCAGTGAACCGGGACAGGATGAAAAACTGTTTTTT	CASSEPGQDEKLFF
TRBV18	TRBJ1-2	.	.	TGTGCCAGCTCACGGGAATACAGGGAGGTGAACTATGGCTACACCTTC	CASSREYREVNYGYTF
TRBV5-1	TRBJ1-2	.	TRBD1	TGCGCCAGCAGCCTACGTGGGACAGGCGTGGATGGCTACACCTTC	CASSLRGTGVDGYTF
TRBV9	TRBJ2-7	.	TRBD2	TGTGCCAGCAGCCCCTTGGGGACTACCTCCTACGAGCAGTACTTC	CASSPLGTTSYEQYF
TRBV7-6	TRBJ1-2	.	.	TGTGCCAGCAGCTCGATCCCTTGGGGGCGCGTTGACGCCTATGGCTACACCTTC	CASSSIPWGRVDAYGYTF
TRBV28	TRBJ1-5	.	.	TGTGCCAGCAGTTTAGGTTGGGGAAAGGGCAATCAGCCCCAGCATTTT	CASSLGWGKGNQPQHF
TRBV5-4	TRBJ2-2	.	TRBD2	TGTGCCAGCAGCTTGGTGGCTAGCGGGAGGGCCGACACCGGGGAGCTGTTTTTT	CASSLVASGRADTGELFF
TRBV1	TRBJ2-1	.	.	TGCACCAGCAGCCAAGAATTTGCCCTTTATAACTACAATGAGCAGTTCTTC	CTSSQEFALYNYNEQFF
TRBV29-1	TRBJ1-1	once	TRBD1	TGCAGCGTTGAAGATCCCGGGACAGGGGCAGCTGAAGCTTTCTTT	CSVEDPGTGAAEAFF
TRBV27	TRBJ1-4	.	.	TGTGCCAGCAGGCCGCGGCCAACTAATGAAAAACTGTTTTTT	CASRPRPTNEKLFF
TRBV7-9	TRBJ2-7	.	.	TGTGCCAGCAGCTTAGGGTCCGGGGCTGGCTACGAGCAGTACTTC	CASSLGSGAGYEQYF
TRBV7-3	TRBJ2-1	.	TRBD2	TGTGCCAGCAGCTTATGGCCGACTAGCTCCGGCTCCTACAATGAGCAGTTCTTC	CASSLWPTSSGSYNEQFF
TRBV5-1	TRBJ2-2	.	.	TGCGCCAGCAGCTTGGTCAGTACCGGGGAGCTGTTTTTT	CASSLVSTGELFF
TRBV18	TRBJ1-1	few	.	TGTGCCAGCTCACCGCTTACAGTTATGAACACTGAAGCTTTCTTT	CASSPLTVMNTEAFF
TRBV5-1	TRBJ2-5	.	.	TGCGCCAGCAGGGTTCCAGGGTCAGAGACCCAGTACTTC	CASRVPGSETQYF
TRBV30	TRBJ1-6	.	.	TGTGCCTGGAGTGTGGCCGGGGGAAGGAATTCACCCCTCCACTTT	CAWSVAGGRNSPLHF
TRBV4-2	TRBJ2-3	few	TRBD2	TGTGCCAGCAGCCAACTAGCGGGATACACAGATACGCAGTATTTT	CASSQLAGYTDTQYF
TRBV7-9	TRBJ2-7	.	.	TGTGCCAGCAGCTCTCCGGACAGTTTCTACGAGCAGTACTTC	CASSSPDSFYEQYF
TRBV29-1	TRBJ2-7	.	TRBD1	TGCAGCGTGGGGACAGATGATTACGAGCAGTACTTC	CSVGTDDYEQYF
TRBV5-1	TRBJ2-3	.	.	TGCGCCAGCGCCTCCCAGCAATACGGCACAGATACGCAGTATTTT	CASASQQYGTDTQYF
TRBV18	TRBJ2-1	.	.	TGTGCCAGCTCACCACCCCAGGGAAGCTCCTACAATGAGCAGTTCTTC	CASSPPQGSSYNEQFF
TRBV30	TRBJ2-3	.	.	TGTGCCTGGAGTCAGGGTTTTAGCACAGATACGCAGTATTTT	CAWSQGFSTDTQYF
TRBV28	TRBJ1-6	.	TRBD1	TGTGCCAGCAGCACCGGACAGGGGGCCCATTCACCCCTCCACTTT	CASSTGQGAHSPLHF
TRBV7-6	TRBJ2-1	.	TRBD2	TGTGCCAGCAGCGTGGGGAAGGGGGCCAGCGGGAGGCTTTTGAGCAATGAGCAGTTCTTC	CASSVGKGASGRLLSNEQFF
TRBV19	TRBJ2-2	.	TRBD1	TGTGCCAGTACGGGACAGGGAGGCAGCGGGGAGCTGTTTTTT	CASTGQGGSGELFF
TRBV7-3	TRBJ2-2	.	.	TGTGCCAGCAGCCCCGTCGGGACGGTTAACACCGGGGAGCTGTTTTTT	CASSPVGTVNTGELFF
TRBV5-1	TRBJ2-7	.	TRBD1	TGCGCCAGCAGCTTGGGGGGACAGGGGCGGCGGTACGAGCAGTACTTC	CASSLGGQGRRYEQYF
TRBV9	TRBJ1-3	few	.	TGTGCCAGCAGCGCCACAGCAACTGGAAACACCATATATTTT	CASSATATGNTIYF
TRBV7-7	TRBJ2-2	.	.	TGTGCTAGCAGCCCATCCCCCAGCGTCGACACCGGGGAGCTGTTTTTT	CASSPSPSVDTGELFF
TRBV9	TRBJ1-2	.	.	TGTGCCAGCAGCGCTCAGCCTAGCCTTAACTATGGCTACACCTTC	CASSAQPSLNYGYTF
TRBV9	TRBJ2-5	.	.	TGTGCCAGCAGCGTAGACAGAACGGAGACCCAGTACTTC	CASSVDRTETQYF
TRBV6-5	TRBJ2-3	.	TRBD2	TGTGCCAGCAGTTACGGACTAGCGGCCAATACGCAGTATTTT	CASSYGLAANTQYF
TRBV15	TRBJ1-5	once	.	TGTGCCACCAGCAGAAGGACAGTACAGTATCAGCCCCAGCATTTT	CATSRRTVQYQPQHF
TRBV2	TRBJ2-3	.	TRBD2	TGTGCCAGCACCGTTGGACTAGCGGGAGGGCCGGCGCAGTATTTT	CASTVGLAGGPAQYF
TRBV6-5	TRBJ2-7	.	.	TGTGCCACCTACCAGGGCTACGAGCAGTACTTC	CATYQGYEQYF
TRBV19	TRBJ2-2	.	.	TGTGCCAGTAGTAGGCCGGGAGATAACACCGGGGAGCTGTTTTTT	CASSRPGDNTGELFF
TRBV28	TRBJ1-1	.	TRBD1	TGTGCCAGCAGTACGTCAGGGGGGGGCGGAGGGCGTGTTGAAGCTTTCTTT	CASSTSGGGGGRVEAFF
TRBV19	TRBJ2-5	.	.	TGTGCCAGTAGTGCAGAACTTAAAGAGACCCAGTACTTC	CASSAELKETQYF
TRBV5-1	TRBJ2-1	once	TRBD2	TGCGCCAGCAGCCCGGGGACTAGCGGAGTGGAGCAGTTCTTC	CASSPGTSGVEQFF
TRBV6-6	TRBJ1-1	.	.	TGTGCCAGCAGCCCCAGGAATATGAACACTGAAGCTTTCTTT	CASSPRNMNTEAFF
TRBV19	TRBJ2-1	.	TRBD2	TGTGCCAGTAGTACTAGCGGGGACAACAATGAGCAGTTCTTC	CASSTSGDNNEQFF
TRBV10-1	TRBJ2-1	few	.	TGCGCCAGCAGTGGTGGCGAAACCTCCTACAATGAGCAGTTCTTC	CASSGGETSYNEQFF
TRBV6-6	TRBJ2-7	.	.	TGTGCCAGCAGTTACTTTCGGACTACATACGAGCAGTACTTC	CASSYFRTTYEQYF
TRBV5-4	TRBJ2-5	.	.	TGTGCCAGCAGCGAGCAAATAGGGAGCCAAGAGACCCAGTACTTC	CASSEQIGSQETQYF
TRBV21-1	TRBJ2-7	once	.	TGTGCCAGCAGCAAAGTACGGACCTGGAGTTCCTACGAGCAGTACTTC	CASSKVRTWSSYEQYF
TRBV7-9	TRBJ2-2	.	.	TGTGCCAGCAGCTTAGATTCCGGGACCGGGGAGCTGTTTTTT	CASSLDSGTGELFF
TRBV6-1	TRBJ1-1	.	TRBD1	TGTGCCAGCAGGAGACAGGGGGAAACTGAAGCTTTCTTT	CASRRQGETEAFF